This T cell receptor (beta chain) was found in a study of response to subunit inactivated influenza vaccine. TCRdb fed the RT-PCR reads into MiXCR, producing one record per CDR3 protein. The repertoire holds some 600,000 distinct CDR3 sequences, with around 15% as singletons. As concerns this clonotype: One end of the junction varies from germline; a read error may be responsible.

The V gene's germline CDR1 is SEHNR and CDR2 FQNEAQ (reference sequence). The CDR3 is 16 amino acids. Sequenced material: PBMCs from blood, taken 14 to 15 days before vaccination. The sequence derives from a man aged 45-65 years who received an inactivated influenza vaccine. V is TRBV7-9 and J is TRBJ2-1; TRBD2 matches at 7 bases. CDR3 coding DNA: TGTGCCGGCAGCTCCCTTAGACTAGCCACCTACAATGAGCAGTTCTTC. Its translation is CAGSSLRLATYNEQFF.